The 12 T cell receptor beta chains below were found in one sample sequenced in a study of blood T cell repertoires in COVID-19 (TCRdb year 2020). Receptor amplification or capture employed the immunoSEQ multiplex PCR assay. Here the immuneACCESS table is served through TCRdb, limited to in-frame sequences with V and J called. Missing clones are a known gap in these copies; in checked studies unresolved V genes cover under half, and the rest lacks a known reason. The sample profile shows around 150,000 clones; 60% to 80% of them were found once. The ten top clones hold 11% of the sample. Sequencing was done on a sample of peripheral blood. These receptors were collected from a man aged 60 to 69 who had recovered from COVID-19.

The CDR3 nucleotides are TGTGCCAGCAGCCCCGGACTAGCGGGGGGGTACAATGAGCAGTTCTTC. As protein: CASSPGLAGGYNEQFF. The rearrangement uses TRBV3-1 (or the pseudogene TRBV3-2) and TRBJ2-1; 15 bases line up with TRBD2. Unmatched junction bases numbered 2, after V lost 4 bases and J lost 4 bases. Germline CDR1 and CDR2: LGHDT and YNNKEL (reference sequence). The CDR3 is 16 residues long.

This sequence joins TRBV3-1 (or the pseudogene TRBV3-2) and TRBJ1-1, with 7 bases fitting TRBD1. The J segment lost 5 bases and the V segment lost 0 bases, leaving 3 bases of the junction unmatched. CDR3 length: 14 residues. Per germline, CDR1 LGHDT and CDR2 YNNKEL (reference sequence). This chain's CDR3 is CASSQELQGTEAFF. The DNA of the CDR3 is TGTGCCAGCAGCCAAGAACTACAGGGGACTGAAGCTTTCTTT.

The chain combines TRBV7-9 with TRBJ2-1; 7 bases map to TRBD2. After removal of 5 bases from V and 2 bases from J, the junction contained 6 bases not matched to a gene. The CDR3 extends over 15 amino acids. CDR1 is SEHNR, CDR2 FQNEAQ, per germline (reference sequence). DNA for the CDR3: TGTGCCAGCAGCCCCCCCGGGACTACCTACAATGAGCAGTTCTTC. It is translated as CASSPPGTTYNEQFF.

The chain is built from TRBV6-5 and TRBJ1-5; unclear D gene. The CDR3 has 13 amino acids. Germline lookup yields CDR1 MNHEY and CDR2 SVGAGI. Trimming removed 8 bases from V and 1 base from J, with 9 bases in between. CDR3 residues: CASGTVSNQPQHF. The CDR3 nucleotides read TGTGCCAGCGGAACAGTCAGCAATCAGCCCCAGCATTTT.

This clone appeared a few times. The rearrangement links TRBV19 to TRBJ1-5, with D unclear. With 4 bases removed from V and 0 bases from J, the gap between germline ends came to 13 bases. This CDR3 region has 16 residues. Germline CDR1 and CDR2: LNHDA and SQIVND (reference sequence). The CDR3 sequence: CASSTSPGFSNQPQHF. CDR3 nucleotides: TGTGCCAGTAGTACTTCTCCGGGTTTTAGCAATCAGCCCCAGCATTTT.

The J gene is TRBJ1-3, the V gene TRBV4-3; D gene unclear. The germline V gene encodes CDR1 LGHNA and CDR2 YSLEER. V lost 0 bases, J lost 0 bases, and 9 bases lay in between. The CDR3 has 16 amino acids. The CDR3 protein is CASSQDLTSSGNTIYF. In DNA form, the CDR3 reads TGCGCCAGCAGCCAAGATCTGACTTCCTCTGGAAACACCATATATTTT.

CDR3 loop: CASSQEAGASNQPQHF. Written as DNA, the CDR3 is TGCGCCAGCAGCCAAGAAGCGGGGGCCAGCAATCAGCCCCAGCATTTT. This chain links TRBV4-3 with TRBJ1-5; the D gene is possibly TRBD1 (6 bases). CDR1 is LGHNA, CDR2 YSLEER, per germline. V was pared by 0 bases and J by 1 base, with 10 bases between. The CDR3 extends over 16 amino acids.

The V call is TRBV7-3, the J call TRBJ1-5, with a possible D match to TRBD1 (5 bases). Germline V CDR1 and CDR2: SGHTA, FQGTGA. The CDR3 runs to 14 residues. The germline V and J ends were trimmed by 5 bases and 2 bases, with 10 bases remaining between them. CDR3 bases: TGTGCCAGCAGCCAGGGCGGGGGCAATCAGCCCCAGCATTTT. Protein: CASSQGGGNQPQHF.

This clone was found once. V and J are TRBV2 and TRBJ1-4; D is ambiguous. With 5 bases removed from V and 4 bases from J, the gap between germline ends came to 11 bases. Germline CDR1 reads SNHLY; CDR2 reads FYNNEI. The CDR3 is 14 residues long. CDR3 sequence (DNA): TGTGCCAGCAGTCCAGACGGAGGTAATGAAAAACTGTTTTTT. Amino acid sequence: CASSPDGGNEKLFF.

This chain links TRBV9 with TRBJ2-2; 9 bases fit TRBD2. After removal of 0 bases from V and 6 bases from J, the junction contained 9 bases not matched to a gene. Germline V gene sequence: CDR1 SGDLS, CDR2 YYNGEE. CDR3 length: 17 residues. In DNA, the CDR3 is TGTGCCAGCAGCGTAGGGCTAGCGGGATTCGGGGCCGGGGAGCTGTTTTTT. Translating gives CASSVGLAGFGAGELFF.

This clone came up a few times. The CDR3 reads CASSLGQGNDGYTF. The CDR3, as DNA: TGCGCCAGCAGCTTGGGGCAGGGGAACGATGGCTACACCTTC. This sequence joins TRBV5-1 and TRBJ1-2, with D maybe TRBD1 (6 bases). This CDR3 is built from 14 residues. Trimming pared 0 bases from V and 6 bases from J, leaving 12 bases between. Germline CDR1 reads SGHRS; CDR2 reads YFSETQ. Looking up the rest from reference TRBV5-1 and TRBJ1-2 gives the full variable domain: KAGVTQTPRYLIKTRGQQVTLSCSPISGHRSVSWYQQTPGQGLQFLFEYFSETQRNKGNFPGRFSGRQFSNSRSEMNVSTLELGDSALYLCASSLGQGNDGYTFGSGTRLTVV.

This clone has a count of ten or more. The chain combines TRBV6-2 or TRBV6-3 with TRBJ1-2, with D unresolved. This CDR3 comprises 11 residues. With 6 bases removed from V and 8 bases from J, the gap between germline ends came to 10 bases. Germline assignment: CDR1 MNHEY and CDR2 SVGEGT. CDR3 in amino acids: CASSLPEGYTF. The CDR3 nucleotides are TGTGCCAGCAGCTTACCGGAGGGCTACACCTTC.